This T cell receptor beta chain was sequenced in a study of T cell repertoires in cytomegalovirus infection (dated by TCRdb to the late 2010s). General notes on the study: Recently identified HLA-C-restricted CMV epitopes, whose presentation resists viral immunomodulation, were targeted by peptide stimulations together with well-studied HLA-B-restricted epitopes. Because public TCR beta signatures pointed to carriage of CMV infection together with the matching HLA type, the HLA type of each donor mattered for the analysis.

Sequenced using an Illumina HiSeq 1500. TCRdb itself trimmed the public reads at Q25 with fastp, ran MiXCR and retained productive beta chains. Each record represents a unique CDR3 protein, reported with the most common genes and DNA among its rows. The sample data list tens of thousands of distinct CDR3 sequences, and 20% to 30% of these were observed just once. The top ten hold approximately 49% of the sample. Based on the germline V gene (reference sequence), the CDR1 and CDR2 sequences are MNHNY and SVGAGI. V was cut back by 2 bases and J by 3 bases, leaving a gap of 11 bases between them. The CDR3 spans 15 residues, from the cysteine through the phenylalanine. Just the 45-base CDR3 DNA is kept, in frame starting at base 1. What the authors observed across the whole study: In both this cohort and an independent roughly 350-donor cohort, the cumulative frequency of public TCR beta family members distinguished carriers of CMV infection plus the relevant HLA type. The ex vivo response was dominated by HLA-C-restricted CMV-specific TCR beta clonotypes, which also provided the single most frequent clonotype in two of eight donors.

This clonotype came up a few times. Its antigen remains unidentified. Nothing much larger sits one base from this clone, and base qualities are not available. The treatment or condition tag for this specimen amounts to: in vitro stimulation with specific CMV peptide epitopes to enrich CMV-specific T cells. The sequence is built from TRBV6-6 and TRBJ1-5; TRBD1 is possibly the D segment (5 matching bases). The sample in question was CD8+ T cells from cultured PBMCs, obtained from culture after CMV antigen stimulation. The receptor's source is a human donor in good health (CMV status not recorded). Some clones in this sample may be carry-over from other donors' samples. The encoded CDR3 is CASSYGRGTNQPQHF. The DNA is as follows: TGTGCCAGCAGTTACGGACGGGGGACCAATCAGCCCCAGCATTTT.